One and the same sample provided the 8 T cell receptor beta chains below, sequenced in a study of T-cell reconstitution after alpha-beta-depleted transplantation in children. This sample's TCRbeta library carried unique molecular identifier barcodes. TCRdb redid the calling of the PCR reads with MiXCR, one entry per CDR3 protein. The sample consists of 280,000 or so distinct CDR3 sequences, under 14% of them appearing once. The sequencing here drew on peripheral blood, taken 180 days after TCRalphabeta/CD19-depleted stem cell transplant. The receptors here all came from a male patient aged 2-10 years who had a stem cell transplant for chronic granulomatous disease, so the T cells may come from the graft donor.

The CDR3 DNA reads TGTGCCAGCAGTTTTCAGGGGGGGCCTCAGGAGCCCCAGCATTTT. Protein product: CASSFQGGPQEPQHF. The chain combines TRBV6-5 with TRBJ1-5, with TRBD1 matching over 7 bases. There are 15 residues in the CDR3. Germline V gene sequence: CDR1 MNHEY, CDR2 SVGAGI. V gave up 4 bases and J gave up 8 bases; unmatched junction bases: 11.

This clonotype was counted many times. J is TRBJ2-6 and V is TRBV11-2; D ambiguous. V lost 0 bases to trimming and J lost 0 bases, with 3 bases between them. Germline CDR1 and CDR2: SGHAT and FQNNGV. The CDR3 length is 15 residues. CDR3 in amino acids: CASSLDPSGANVLTF. In DNA, the CDR3 is TGTGCCAGCAGCTTAGATCCCTCTGGGGCCAACGTCCTGACTTTC.

This clonotype has just a few counts. The CDR3 loop reads CASSSRGSSDTQYF. The CDR3 region has the DNA TGTGCCAGCAGCTCCAGGGGGTCTTCAGATACGCAGTATTTT. The chain combines TRBV7-8 with TRBJ2-3; TRBD1 agrees at 7 bases. V gave up 4 bases and J gave up 4 bases; unmatched junction bases: 5. This CDR3 comprises 14 residues. The V gene's germline CDR1 is SGHVS and CDR2 FQNEAQ. The full variable domain, its missing parts supplied by reference TRBV7-8 and TRBJ2-3, is GAGVSQSPRYKVAKRGQDVALRCDPISGHVSLFWYQQALGQGPEFLTYFQNEAQLDKSGLPSDRFFAERPEGSVSTLKIQRTQQEDSAVYLCASSSRGSSDTQYFGPGTRLTVL.

This clonotype was seen many times. CDR3 sequence: CASSDGTHTGELFF. For the CDR3, the DNA is TGTGCCAGCAGTGACGGGACACACACCGGGGAGCTGTTTTTT. The J gene is TRBJ2-2, the V gene TRBV6-4, with D possibly matching TRBD1 (6 bases). Germline V gene data show CDR1 as MRHNA and CDR2 as SNTAGT. Trimming cost V 2 bases and J 3 bases, with 7 bases left between them. The CDR3 runs 14 residues.

At least ten counts were recorded for this clonotype. The chain recombines TRBV5-1 with TRBJ2-4, with D unresolved. Germline CDR1 is SGHRS and CDR2 is YFSETQ. V was cut by 2 bases and J by 0 bases, with 6 bases left in between. The CDR3 loop spans 14 amino acids. The CDR3 reads CASSFNLAKNIQYF. CDR3 nucleotide sequence: TGCGCCAGCAGCTTTAACCTAGCCAAAAACATTCAGTACTTC. The entire variable domain, with the rest obtained from reference TRBV5-1 and TRBJ2-4, is as follows: KAGVTQTPRYLIKTRGQQVTLSCSPISGHRSVSWYQQTPGQGLQFLFEYFSETQRNKGNFPGRFSGRQFSNSRSEMNVSTLELGDSALYLCASSFNLAKNIQYFGAGTRLSVL.

In its sample, this clonotype was seen once. The chain is built from TRBV4-2 and TRBJ2-1, with a tentative D call TRBD2 (6 bases). CDR3 length: 14 amino acids. The germline V gene encodes CDR1 LGHNA and CDR2 YNFKEQ. V shed 8 bases and J shed 2 bases, with 13 bases lying between them. The CDR3 loop reads CASGPGLTYNEQFF. The CDR3 nucleotides are TGTGCCAGCGGCCCGGGACTCACCTACAATGAGCAGTTCTTC.

This clonotype has a count of ten or more. The rearrangement uses TRBV27 and TRBJ2-7, with a tentative D call TRBD1 (6 bases). CDR1 is MNHEY, CDR2 SMNVEV, per germline (reference sequence). This CDR3 is built from 13 residues. The germline V and J ends were trimmed by 7 bases and 1 base, with 11 bases remaining between them. As DNA, the CDR3 is TGTGCCAGCAAGAACAGGGAATCCTACGAGCAGTACTTC. It encodes CASKNRESYEQYF.

This clonotype was detected ten times or more. The rearrangement links TRBV20-1 to TRBJ2-1; D may be TRBD2 (6 bases). There are 14 residues in the CDR3. Germline CDR1 and CDR2: DFQATT and SNEGSKA (reference sequence). The ends were cut back, 4 bases at V and 2 bases at J, with 12 bases in the middle. CDR3 amino acids: CSANGGGPYNEQFF. CDR3 bases: TGCAGTGCTAACGGGGGAGGCCCCTACAATGAGCAGTTCTTC.